A selection of T cell receptor beta chains follows, all from one sample in a study of tumor-infiltrating lymphocytes in primary liver carcinoma. TCRdb re-called the multiplex PCR reads with MiXCR, one entry per CDR3 protein. This table holds 250,000 to 400,000 distinct CDR3 sequences, approximately 60% found once. The source material was peripheral blood. These receptors were collected from a man aged 35-49 years with primary liver carcinoma and hepatitis B virus infection. The CDR3 runs from the conserved cysteine through the conserved F or W. The D gene is left open where the match is weak. Where a row states a size, it is once, few, many or the class of an expanded clone; other rows omit it.

J,size,D,V,DNA,CDR3
TRBJ2-3,NA,TRBD1,TRBV11-2,TGTGCAAGCAGCCGTGGACAGGGGGCGAGCACAGATACGCAGTATTTT,CASSRGQGASTDTQYF
TRBJ2-2,NA,TRBD2,TRBV6-5,TGTGCCAGCAGTGTCTTTGAGGGAGGGCCCACCGGGGAGCTGTTTTTT,CASSVFEGGPTGELFF
TRBJ2-3,NA,NA,TRBV20-1,TGCAGTGCTAGATGGGGAGATACGCAGTATTTT,CSARWGDTQYF
TRBJ2-3,NA,TRBD1,TRBV5-1,TGCGCCAGCAGCTTACAGGGGGACACAGATACGCAGTATTTT,CASSLQGDTDTQYF
TRBJ1-2,NA,NA,TRBV11-2,TGTGCCAGCAGCTTAGAGGGATATGACTACACCTTC,CASSLEGYDYTF
TRBJ2-6,NA,NA,TRBV30,TGCGTCTGGAGGGGCGACAGGGAGATCCTCTCTGGGGCCAACGTCCTGACTTTC,CVWRGDREILSGANVLTF
TRBJ1-1,NA,NA,TRBV18,TGTGCCAGCTCACCGGGACCGAACACTGAAGCTTTCTTT,CASSPGPNTEAFF
TRBJ2-1,few,TRBD2,TRBV12-5,TGTGCTAGTGGTTTTAGCGGGGGGGGGCGGAATGAGCAGTTCTTC,CASGFSGGGRNEQFF
TRBJ1-2,few,NA,TRBV6-6,TGTGCCAGCAGTCGGAGTAGGGACCGGCTTAACTATGGCTACACCTTC,CASSRSRDRLNYGYTF
TRBJ2-7,few,TRBD2,TRBV14,TGTGCCAGCAGCCGAGCGGGAGATATCTCCTACGAGCAGTACTTC,CASSRAGDISYEQYF
TRBJ1-4,NA,TRBD1,TRBV6-1,TGTGCCAGCAGCCGAGACAGGGTCCGTAATAAAAAACTGTTTTTT,CASSRDRVRNKKLFF
TRBJ2-2,NA,NA,TRBV6-1,TGTGCCAGCAGCGAGTCAACCGGGGAGATGTTTTTT,CASSESTGEMFF
TRBJ2-3,NA,TRBD2,TRBV5-1,TGCGCCAGCAGCTTGGCCGAGGCGGGAGCGCAGTATTTT,CASSLAEAGAQYF
TRBJ2-5,NA,NA,TRBV7-8,TGTGCCAGCAGCTTCGGCCCCCAAGAGACCCAGTACTTC,CASSFGPQETQYF
TRBJ1-5,few,TRBD1,TRBV6-6,TGTGCCAGCAGTTACTCTACAGGGGCGGAAAGCAATCAGCCCCAGCATTTT,CASSYSTGAESNQPQHF